One and the same sample provided the 13 T cell receptor beta chains below, sequenced in a study of CD8+CD57+ T cells in acquired aplastic anemia (dated by TCRdb to about 2018). Sequencing instrument: Illumina HiSeq 2000. TCR beta VDJ combination and CDR3 sequence profiling used genomic DNA as the template. Clones were called with MiXCR by TCRdb after fastp trimmed the public reads at Q25, and only in-frame beta chains were retained. Rows are unified per CDR3 protein, each entry keeping the most common DNA and genes. For this sample there are 400,000 to 450,000 distinct CDR3 sequences; about two thirds appear just once. Together, the top ten hold around 4% of the sample. The sample taken for sequencing was sorted CD4+, CD8+, or CD8+CD57+ T cells (not recorded which) from PBMCs. The receptors here all came from a human donor in good health, serving as a control.

The chain is built from TRBV7-2 and TRBJ1-1; 9 bases are a match to TRBD1. V was clipped by 0 bases and J by 0 bases; unmatched bases: 2. Germline V gene lookup returns CDR1 SGHTA and CDR2 FQGNSA. This CDR3 comprises 16 residues. The CDR3 DNA reads as TGTGCCAGCAGCTTAGCACAGGGGGCCATGAACACTGAAGCTTTCTTT. Amino acids: CASSLAQGAMNTEAFF.

V usage is TRBV9 and J usage is TRBJ1-1; possibly TRBD1 for D (5 bases). The CDR3 is 19 amino acids. Per the germline V gene, CDR1 is SGDLS and CDR2 is YYNGEE. V was clipped by 3 bases and J by 2 bases, with 26 bases between them. CDR3 in DNA: TGTGCCAGCAGCGGGGGACCGCTTGGAATTGGTGCTACAAACACTGAAGCTTTCTTT. Encoded protein: CASSGGPLGIGATNTEAFF.

This clonotype was seen many times. The chain combines TRBV20-1 with TRBJ1-2; unclear D gene. Germline V CDR1 and CDR2: DFQATT, SNEGSKA (reference sequence). Trimming left V 2 bases short and J 8 bases short, with 9 bases between. The CDR3 has 11 residues. The CDR3 loop reads CSARQEGGYTF. DNA for the CDR3: TGCAGTGCTAGACAGGAAGGCGGCTACACCTTC.

In this sample, this clonotype turned up a few times. This chain uses TRBV9 with TRBJ2-2, with D perhaps matching TRBD1 (5 bases). Germline CDR1 reads SGDLS; CDR2 reads YYNGEE. The CDR3 has 16 amino acids. Trimming took 6 bases from V and 6 from J, leaving 21 bases between them. The CDR3 DNA sequence: TGTGCCAGCAAATTTTTACCGGACATCTCGGCCGGGGAGCTGTTTTTT. This encodes CASKFLPDISAGELFF.

This clonotype was observed once. The J gene is TRBJ1-2, the V gene TRBV5-4; weak D call: TRBD1 (5 bases). V gave up 5 bases and J gave up 6 bases, with 14 bases separating them. The CDR3 contains 13 residues. Germline CDR1 is SGHNT and CDR2 is YYREEE (reference sequence). In nucleotides, the CDR3 is TGTGCCAGCAGGCATGAAGGGGAGGATGGCTACACCTTC. Residues: CASRHEGEDGYTF.

The rearrangement links TRBV9 to TRBJ2-5; TRBD1 agrees at 8 bases. Germline CDR1 is SGDLS and CDR2 is YYNGEE. The CDR3 runs to 16 residues. Trimming took 3 bases from V and 8 from J; bases not matched to a gene: 15. The CDR3 region has the DNA TGTGCCAGCAGCGCCAGGATGGACAGGGCTATCCCTACCCAGTACTTC. Amino acid sequence: CASSARMDRAIPTQYF.

A remark on this clonotype: A much larger clone differs by one base, so this may be a read error. No conserved phenylalanine or tryptophan ends this CDR3, so it is likely a read error. The chain links TRBV7-2 to TRBJ2-3; no clear D. Trimming removed 5 bases from V and 2 bases from J, with 14 bases in between. This CDR3 is 15 amino acids long. Germline values: CDR1 SGHTA, CDR2 FQGNSA. In nucleotides, the CDR3 is TGTGCCAGCAGCGAAAAAGGAACAAACACAGATACGCAGTATCTT. Amino acid sequence: CASSEKGTNTDTQYL.

Comment on this clonotype: The junction shows a germline mismatch at one end, possibly a read error. The V gene is TRBV25-1, the J gene TRBJ1-6, with 7 positions matching TRBD1. Germline CDR1 and CDR2: MGHDK and SYGVNS. The CDR3 sequence is 15 residues long. Written as DNA, the CDR3 is TGTGCCATCAGTCCGCGACAGGGTGCTGAATCTCCCCTCCACTTT. Amino acid sequence: CAISPRQGAESPLHF.

Many counts were recorded for this clonotype. This chain links TRBV9 with TRBJ2-7; D gene ambiguous. Germline loops: CDR1 SGDLS, CDR2 YYNGEE. V shed 5 bases and J shed 3 bases, with 24 bases lying between them. The CDR3 has 17 residues. DNA for the CDR3: TGTGCCAGCAGTGCCGGGCCCACGCCCTATCTGGGCTACGAGCAGTACTTC. It codes for CASSAGPTPYLGYEQYF.

V gene TRBV7-2 combines with J gene TRBJ2-3, with 13 bases matching TRBD2. V gave up 1 base and J gave up 1 base; unmatched junction bases: 5. CDR3 size: 18 residues. Germline assignment: CDR1 SGHTA and CDR2 FQGNSA. CDR3 coding DNA: TGTGCCAGCAGCTTAGATTTTGGACTAGCGGGGGGCACAGATACGCAGTATTTT. It is translated as CASSLDFGLAGGTDTQYF.

Many counts were recorded for this clonotype. The V call is TRBV5-8, the J call TRBJ1-3; D remains unclear. Trimming took off 2 bases at V and 1 base at J, with 10 bases between the two ends. Germline V CDR1 and CDR2: SGHTS, YDEGEE. The CDR3 sequence is 15 residues long. The CDR3: CASSLIPESGNTIYF. The CDR3 region has the DNA TGTGCCAGCAGCTTAATCCCCGAGTCTGGAAACACCATATATTTT. The whole variable domain, remainder taken from reference TRBV5-8 and TRBJ1-3, is EAGVTQSPTHLIKTRGQQATLRCSPISGHTSVYWYQQALGLGLQFLLWYDEGEERNRGNFPPRFSGRQFPNYSSELNVNALELEDSALYLCASSLIPESGNTIYFGEGSWLTVV.

This clonotype was seen just once. The chain couples TRBV13 to TRBJ1-2, with no clear D. The CDR3 runs to 14 residues. Trimming pared 6 bases from V and 5 bases from J, leaving 16 bases between. The germline V gene has CDR1 PRHDT and CDR2 FYEKMQ (reference sequence). The CDR3: CASRPAERSYGYTF. DNA of the CDR3: TGTGCCAGCAGACCAGCAGAGAGAAGTTATGGCTACACCTTC.

The rearrangement joins TRBV7-2 to TRBJ2-1; TRBD2 matches 7 bases. Germline-derived CDR1 and CDR2 are SGHTA and FQGNSA. The CDR3 extends over 16 amino acids. Losses at the gene ends were 6 bases for V and 13 bases for J; bases not matched to a gene: 21. The CDR3 DNA follows: TGTGCCAGCAGGTCGCGGGGGACTACCTACGAGCAGTACCAGTTCTTC. Protein: CASRSRGTTYEQYQFF.